These T cell receptor beta chains were read from a single sample in a study of early stage breast cancer tumors. The repertoire was sequenced with immunoSEQ multiplex PCR; TCRdb's copy has only in-frame clones and lacks some. This table holds 15,000 or so clones, less than 85% found once. Sequenced: normal breast tissue next to the tumor. The receptors originated from a person in their thirties with breast cancer. CDR3s include the opening cysteine and the closing phenylalanine or tryptophan. The D gene is left open where the match is weak. Rows may omit the clone size; those that give it use once, few, many or a size class.

clone_size	v_call	cdr3_length	d_call	j_call	cdr3_aa	cdr3_nt
once	TRBV10-3	16	TRBD1	TRBJ2-4	CAIWLLKTGRKNIQYF	TGTGCCATATGGTTGCTTAAGACAGGGAGAAAAAACATTCAGTACTTC
once	TRBV5-1	13	NA	TRBJ1-1	CASSLGGNTEAFF	TGCGCCAGCAGCTTGGGGGGAAACACTGAAGCTTTCTTT
few	TRBV5-4	14	TRBD2	TRBJ2-7	CASSQGLADYEQYF	TGTGCCAGCAGCCAGGGACTAGCGGACTACGAGCAGTACTTC
NA	TRBV7-9	13	NA	TRBJ1-1	CASSLQGFTEAFF	TGTGCCAGCAGCTTACAAGGGTTCACTGAAGCTTTCTTT
few	TRBV30	15	TRBD2	TRBJ2-2	CAWSVLAENTGELFF	TGTGCCTGGAGTGTACTAGCGGAGAACACCGGGGAGCTGTTTTTT
once	TRBV27	12	NA	TRBJ2-5	CASSLNQETQYF	TGTGCCAGCAGTTTAAACCAAGAGACCCAGTACTTC
few	TRBV5-1	14	NA	TRBJ1-1	CASSRLGGNTEAFF	TGCGCCAGCAGCCGATTAGGGGGGAACACTGAAGCTTTCTTT
NA	TRBV6-5	15	TRBD1	TRBJ1-6	CASSYSGTGNSPLHF	TGTGCCAGCAGTTACTCGGGGACAGGGAATTCACCCCTCCACTTT
NA	TRBV11-3	13	NA	TRBJ2-2	CASTTSRTGELFF	TGTGCCAGCACCACGTCCCGTACCGGGGAGCTGTTTTTT
NA	TRBV4-1	17	TRBD2	TRBJ2-2	CASSQIPAGAKTGELFF	TGCGCCAGCAGCCAAATTCCCGCGGGAGCGAAAACCGGGGAGCTGTTTTTT
NA	TRBV11-2	13	TRBD1	TRBJ1-2	CASSAGQDYGYTF	TGTGCCAGCAGCGCGGGACAGGACTATGGCTACACCTTC
once	TRBV18	13	TRBD1	TRBJ1-2	CASSEDRDYGYTF	TGTGCCAGCTCAGAAGACAGGGACTATGGCTACACCTTC
once	TRBV7-3	16	TRBD2	TRBJ2-3	CASSSQASGSADTQYF	TGTGCCAGCAGCTCCCAGGCTAGCGGGAGCGCAGATACGCAGTATTTT
NA	TRBV25-1	13	NA	TRBJ1-6	CASRTVNNSLLHF	TGTGCCAGCAGAACAGTGAATAATTCACTCCTCCACTTT
NA	TRBV4-1	15	NA	TRBJ2-3	CASSQLGGGTDTQYF	TGCGCCAGCAGCCAATTAGGGGGAGGAACAGATACGCAGTATTTT
NA	TRBV5-1	16	TRBD2	TRBJ2-3	CASSLARGLAEDTQYF	TGCGCCAGCAGCTTGGCCAGGGGACTAGCTGAGGATACGCAGTATTTT
NA	TRBV4-3	16	NA	TRBJ2-7	CASSQEPGRRGYEQYF	TGCGCCAGCAGCCAAGAGCCGGGACGTAGGGGATACGAGCAGTACTTC
NA	TRBV25-1	14	NA	TRBJ1-1	CATRGPGLSTEAFF	TGTGCCACCCGTGGTCCAGGGCTTAGCACTGAAGCTTTCTTT
NA	TRBV4-1	16	NA	TRBJ2-3	CASSRLPAGSTDTQYF	TGCGCCAGCAGCCGTCTCCCAGCGGGTAGCACAGATACGCAGTATTTT
NA	TRBV7-2	18	TRBD2	TRBJ2-1	CASSPRTSGRFSYNEQFF	TGTGCCAGCAGCCCAAGGACTAGCGGAAGATTCTCCTACAATGAGCAGTTCTTC
NA	TRBV6-6	11	NA	TRBJ1-1	CASSLDNEAFF	TGTGCCAGCAGTCTAGACAATGAAGCTTTCTTT
NA	TRBV7-3	14	TRBD2	TRBJ2-1	CASSSSREGGEQFF	TGTGCCAGCAGCTCAAGCCGGGAGGGGGGGGAGCAGTTCTTC
NA	TRBV5-4	15	NA	TRBJ2-1	CASSTDGSSYNEQFF	TGTGCCAGCAGTACCGACGGAAGCTCCTACAATGAGCAGTTCTTC
few	TRBV7-8	16	TRBD1	TRBJ1-6	CASSFRTGIDNSPLHF	TGTGCCAGCAGCTTTAGGACAGGGATCGATAATTCACCCCTCCACTTT
NA	TRBV11-3	16	NA	TRBJ2-3	CASSFTPDPGGDTQYF	TGTGCCAGCAGCTTCACCCCCGATCCCGGGGGAGATACGCAGTATTTT
NA	TRBV5-1	13	NA	TRBJ2-5	CASSLALGETQYF	TGCGCCAGCAGCTTGGCCTTGGGAGAGACCCAGTACTTC
NA	TRBV4-3	15	NA	TRBJ2-5	CASSQARGNQETQYF	TGCGCCAGCAGCCAAGCTCGGGGAAACCAAGAGACCCAGTACTTC
NA	TRBV9	15	NA	TRBJ1-3	CASSDPPNSGNTIYF	TGTGCCAGCAGCGACCCCCCGAACTCTGGAAACACCATATATTTT
NA	TRBV7-2	13	NA	TRBJ1-1	CASRRAGPPEAFF	TGTGCCAGCAGGAGAGCCGGACCTCCTGAAGCTTTCTTT
NA	TRBV27	13	NA	TRBJ1-6	CASGDGYNSPLHF	TGTGCCAGCGGGGACGGCTATAATTCACCCCTCCACTTT
NA	TRBV6-6	15	TRBD1	TRBJ1-2	CASSYPRQGDYGYTF	TGTGCCAGCAGTTACCCGCGACAGGGCGACTATGGCTACACCTTC
few	TRBV6-4	13	NA	TRBJ1-5	CASSPNSGQPQHF	TGTGCCAGCAGCCCAAACAGCGGCCAGCCCCAGCATTTT
NA	TRBV4-2	17	TRBD2	TRBJ2-1	CASSQVDGLAGVSEQFF	TGTGCCAGCAGCCAAGTCGATGGGCTAGCGGGAGTGTCAGAGCAGTTCTTC
few	TRBV7-2	13	NA	TRBJ2-3	CASSPGSADTQYF	TGTGCCAGCAGCCCAGGAAGCGCAGATACGCAGTATTTT
NA	TRBV18	15	NA	TRBJ2-3	CASSPPSLSTDTQYF	TGTGCCAGCTCACCACCGAGCCTTAGCACAGATACGCAGTATTTT
NA	TRBV19	12	NA	TRBJ1-1	CASRTSNTEAFF	TGTGCCAGTAGGACCTCGAACACTGAAGCTTTCTTT
NA	TRBV21-1	15	NA	TRBJ2-4	CASQIQGLAKNIQYF	TGTGCCAGCCAGATCCAGGGGCTAGCCAAAAACATTCAGTACTTC
NA	TRBV30	14	TRBD2	TRBJ2-1	CAWSGSGSRGEQFF	TGTGCCTGGAGTGGCAGCGGGAGTCGCGGTGAGCAGTTCTTC
NA	TRBV19	14	NA	TRBJ2-1	CASKDIRDYNEQFF	TGTGCCAGCAAGGACATAAGAGACTACAATGAGCAGTTCTTC
NA	TRBV30	14	TRBD1	TRBJ2-7	CAWSTSTGGYEQYF	TGTGCCTGGAGTACCTCGACAGGGGGCTACGAGCAGTACTTC
NA	TRBV6-5	13	TRBD1	TRBJ1-4	CASRGQGIEKLFF	TGTGCCAGCAGGGGACAGGGAATAGAAAAACTGTTTTTT
NA	TRBV6-5	14	TRBD1	TRBJ1-1	CASTLTGGNTEAFF	TGTGCCAGCACCTTGACAGGGGGGAACACTGAAGCTTTCTTT
NA	TRBV18	12	NA	TRBJ1-4	CASSPEEEKLFF	TGTGCCAGCTCACCCGAGGAGGAAAAACTGTTTTTT
NA	TRBV29-1	14	TRBD2	TRBJ2-1	CSVRGSGTGNEQFF	TGCAGCGTCCGAGGTAGCGGGACGGGGAATGAGCAGTTCTTC
NA	TRBV4-2	16	TRBD1	TRBJ2-5	CASSQDGTGGAETQYF	TGTGCCAGCAGCCAAGATGGGACAGGGGGCGCGGAGACCCAGTACTTC
NA	TRBV7-3	16	NA	TRBJ2-3	CASSLRPKGGTDTQYF	TGTGCCAGCAGCTTACGGCCGAAAGGAGGCACAGATACGCAGTATTTT
once	TRBV7-9	12	NA	TRBJ1-5	CAGATGIQPQHF	TGTGCCGGCGCGACAGGTATTCAGCCCCAGCATTTT
NA	TRBV23-1	17	NA	TRBJ2-7	CASSQSVGRDAGYEQYF	TGCGCCAGCAGTCAATCAGTAGGCCGGGACGCGGGGTACGAGCAGTACTTC